A selection of T cell receptor beta chains follows, all from one sample in a study of shared clonotypes between healthy human individuals. The table came from immunoSEQ multiplex PCR; TCRdb's copy has only in-frame clones and leaves some out. The sample lists over a million clones; approximately 98% were seen once. What was sequenced was naive CD4+ T cells sorted from blood. The receptors originated from a man between 25 and 39 years old in good health. Both conserved end residues are part of each CDR3. The order of the fields is clone size, J gene, D gene, V gene, CDR3 DNA, CDR3 protein. A D gene is named only where the DNA matches it firmly. Size values are once, few and many counts, or a class for expanded clones, and some rows have none.

>.|TRBJ2-5|TRBD2|TRBV2
TGTGCCAGCGGCGGGGAGGGCAGCGCAGAGACCCAGTACTTC
CASGGEGSAETQYF
>.|TRBJ1-2|.|TRBV28
TGTGCCAGCAGTTTAGAGGGGGTTCGTGGCTACACCTTC
CASSLEGVRGYTF
>.|TRBJ1-2|.|TRBV27
TGTGCCAGCAGTCCAACAGGGAGGCGGTATGGCTACACCTTC
CASSPTGRRYGYTF
>.|TRBJ1-5|TRBD1|TRBV30
TGTGCCTGGAGCCTCAGGGGGAATCAGCCCCAGCATTTT
CAWSLRGNQPQHF
>.|TRBJ1-1|.|TRBV9
TGTGCCAGCAGCACCGGGACACGGAACACTGAAGCTTTCTTT
CASSTGTRNTEAFF
>.|TRBJ2-5|TRBD2|TRBV7-3
TGTGCCAGCAGCTCTCGGACTAGCGGGATCGAGACCCAGTACTTC
CASSSRTSGIETQYF
>few|TRBJ1-2|.|TRBV7-3
TGTGCCAGCAGCTTAACGAGGACTAACTATGGCTACACCTTC
CASSLTRTNYGYTF
>.|TRBJ1-1|.|TRBV29-1
TGCAGCGCGGAGACCGTGTGGGGCACTGAAGCTTTCTTT
CSAETVWGTEAFF
>.|TRBJ2-1|TRBD2|TRBV6-1
TGTGCCAGCAGTGCACTAGCGGGCGCAGATAACAATGAGCAGTTCTTC
CASSALAGADNNEQFF
>.|TRBJ1-2|.|TRBV7-2
TGTGCCAGCAGCTCCCCGGTTAGGTCCGATGGCTACACCTTC
CASSSPVRSDGYTF
>.|TRBJ2-6|.|TRBV28
TGTGCCAGCAGTCTAGGCCCAGAAGGGGACTCTGGGGCCAACGTCCTGACTTTC
CASSLGPEGDSGANVLTF
>once|TRBJ2-2|.|TRBV4-1
TGCGCCAGCAGCCAAGATCAAAGGGGCGCCACCGGGGAGCTGTTTTTT
CASSQDQRGATGELFF